This record looks at one T cell receptor (beta chain) sequence and its context. The target antigen is unknown. Other DNA sequences in this sample translate to the same CDR3. Generated by immunoSEQ multiplex PCR, the TCRdb table keeps only in-frame clones and is missing some. This table holds about 1.5 million clones, 95% to 99% found once. The data originate from a study of shared clonotypes between healthy human individuals. This CDR3 is built from 14 residues. CDR1 and CDR2 from the germline V gene are MDHEN and SYDVKM. The V end lost 2 bases, the J end lost 1 base, and 6 bases lay between the germline ends. General study points: Genetic and exposure-history diversity was limited by the few donors. Sequencing depth was a factor that was expected to affect clonotype sharing among donors. Inspection by rarefaction showed sorted-subset sequencing to be incomplete despite large depth.

The split of CD4+ cells yielded CD45RA+ naive and CD45RA-negative memory subsets. This TCR was sampled from a man aged 30 to 39 in good health. The rearrangement joins TRBV28 to TRBJ1-5, with D maybe TRBD1 (5 bases). Sample: naive CD4+ T cells sorted from blood. Specified subset: CD45RA+ positively selected. This CDR3 reads CASSLGDSNQPQHF. Here the CDR3 DNA reads TGTGCCAGCAGTTTAGGGGACAGCAATCAGCCCCAGCATTTT.